The 5 T cell receptor beta chains in this list originate from one sample, sequenced in a study of T cells in Graves' hyperthyroidism and ophthalmopathy. Template material for amplifying TCR beta CDR3 regions consisted of RNA transcripts. The HTBI set primed first-round TCR CDR3 RT-PCR. TCRdb called the multiplex PCR reads again in MiXCR, with one record for every CDR3 protein. The sample records 450,000 to 650,000 distinct CDR3 sequences, about 15% being singletons. Material for sequencing was blood. The source of these receptors is a woman aged 18-29 years with Graves' ophthalmopathy.

The chain links TRBV19 to TRBJ1-6, with a weak D call TRBD1 (6 bases). The CDR3 is made up of 15 amino acids. Deletions cut 1 base from V and 4 bases from J, with 8 bases between. CDR1 and CDR2 (germline): LNHDA, SQIVND (reference sequence). This chain's CDR3 is CASSIGGGYNSPLHF. CDR3 bases: TGTGCCAGTAGTATAGGAGGGGGGTATAATTCACCCCTCCACTTT.

The sample holds many counts of this clonotype. The V gene is TRBV7-2, the J gene TRBJ2-3, with 9 nucleotides matching TRBD2. Germline V lookup: CDR1 SGHTA, CDR2 FQGNSA. V was clipped by 5 bases and J by 4 bases; unmatched bases: 4. The CDR3 length is 14 residues. CDR3 residues: CASSPVAGADTQYF. The CDR3 region has the DNA TGTGCCAGCAGCCCAGTAGCGGGGGCAGATACGCAGTATTTT.

This clonotype was detected only a few times. CDR3 bases: TGTGCCGCAGCGTACCGTTCAAATCAGCCCCAGCATTTT. Its protein product is CAAAYRSNQPQHF. J is TRBJ1-5 and V is TRBV5-5; no reliable D call. This CDR3 region has 13 residues. Germline CDR1 SGHKS, CDR2 YYEKEE (reference sequence). Between the trimmed V and J ends, which lost 10 bases and 4 bases, there was a span of 15 bases.

This clonotype was seen repeatedly, ten times or more. This chain links TRBV5-5 with TRBJ1-4, with D unresolved. This CDR3 is built from 17 residues. V lost 7 bases and J 0 bases, leaving 19 bases between the germline ends. Germline CDR1 reads SGHKS; CDR2 reads YYEKEE (reference sequence). CDR3 coding DNA: TGTGCCAGCTCAGAAGCGGTGGGATCGACAACTAATGAAAAACTGTTTTTT. Translating it yields CASSEAVGSTTNEKLFF. The variable domain in full, completed from reference TRBV5-5 and TRBJ1-4, reads DAGVTQSPTHLIKTRGQQVTLRCSPISGHKSVSWYQQVLGQGPQFIFQYYEKEERGRGNFPDRFSARQFPNYSSELNVNALLLGDSALYLCASSEAVGSTTNEKLFFGSGTQLSVL.

V gene TRBV2 combines with J gene TRBJ1-5; perhaps TRBD1 as D (5 bases). This CDR3 spans 14 amino acids. The germline V gene has CDR1 SNHLY and CDR2 FYNNEI. The V gene lost 5 bases and the J gene lost 5 bases, with 13 bases spanning the gap. CDR3 nucleotide sequence: TGTGCCAGCAGTTCGTGGGGAGGGGATCAGCCCCAGCATTTT. Its protein is CASSSWGGDQPQHF.